This T cell receptor (beta chain) was profiled in a study of blood T cell repertoires in COVID-19. Background on the study: The study drew acute and convalescent COVID-19 samples from the United States, Italy and Spain.

Participant ages covered about 18 to 95 years across about two dozen US areas. Germline assignment: CDR1 SGHAT and CDR2 FQNNGV. Trimming removed 3 bases at V and 9 bases at J, with 6 bases between. This CDR3 is built from 11 residues. Sequenced by immunoSEQ multiplex PCR; TCRdb stores in-frame clones only, minus some. Here the sample spans some 260,000 clones, around 80% being singletons. This TCR derives from a man aged 30 to 39 with acute COVID-19. Sequenced input: PBMCs or T cells enriched from blood (not recorded which). The V call is TRBV11-2, the J call TRBJ2-1; D unresolved. The CDR3 DNA reads TGTGCCAGCAGCTTTGGGCCTGAGCAGTTCTTC. It codes for CASSFGPEQFF.